Below are 24 T cell receptor beta chains sequenced from a single sample in a study of CXCR3-negative and CXCR3-positive naive CD8 T cells. The authors made the TRB cDNA libraries by 5' RACE using UMI labels. TCRdb reprocessed the 5' RACE reads and keeps a single row for each CDR3 protein, giving no DNA. In all, the sample yields roughly 70,000 distinct CDR3 sequences. Sequencing used naive CXCR3- CD8+ T cells from blood. Subset reported: CD45RO-CCR7+CD27+CD95- naive CD8+ T cells lacking CXCR3 (TNR3-). The receptors stem from a human donor in good health. Some clones in this sample may be carry-over from other donors' samples.

This sequence joins TRBV28 and TRBJ2-7; TCRdb picks TRBD1, but there is no DNA to check that call. The CDR3 length is 14 residues. Per the germline V gene, CDR1 is MDHEN and CDR2 is SYDVKM. CDR3 sequence: CASSLAPRVSEQYF.

The chain carries TRBV7-9 and TRBJ2-1; TCRdb designates TRBD1, a call that cannot be tested without DNA. Germline V gene lookup returns CDR1 SEHNR and CDR2 FQNEAQ (reference sequence). The CDR3 length is 15 residues. CDR3 residues: CASSFTGGEYNEQFF.

The rearrangement links TRBV6-5 to TRBJ1-5. CDR1 is MNHEY, CDR2 SVGAGI, per germline. The CDR3 has 14 amino acids. CDR3 residues: CASSVQYSNQPQHF.

V gene TRBV7-3 combines with J gene TRBJ2-6; TCRdb calls TRBD2, which cannot be checked without DNA. The CDR3 extends over 15 amino acids. The germline V gene encodes CDR1 SGHTA and CDR2 FQGTGA. CDR3 amino acids: CASSLGEGGANVLTF.

The V gene is TRBV21-1, the J gene TRBJ1-1; no DNA is available, so the TRBD1 call from TCRdb remains unchecked. TRBV21-1 counts as a pseudogene. This CDR3 spans 16 amino acids. The CDR3 is CASSQAGQGASTEAFF.

The chain employs TRBV29-1 and TRBJ2-3; TCRdb reports TRBD1, a call that lacks DNA to check it against. The germline V gene encodes CDR1 SQVTM and CDR2 ANQGSEA. This CDR3 contains 14 residues. The CDR3 is CSVEPGHSTDTQYF.

The CDR3 is CSVEEVQNFYNEQFF. The chain has TRBV29-1 and TRBJ2-1. Germline assignment: CDR1 SQVTM and CDR2 ANQGSEA. The CDR3 runs 15 residues.

The J gene is TRBJ2-1, the V gene TRBV4-1; absent DNA, TCRdb's TRBD2 call cannot be checked. This CDR3 spans 16 amino acids. Germline loops: CDR1 MGHRA, CDR2 YSYEKL. The CDR3 protein is CASSQDLGGSVDEQFF.

The chain's CDR3 is CASSDGVNTGELFF. This rearrangement joins TRBV5-1 to TRBJ2-2. This CDR3 comprises 14 residues. Germline assignment: CDR1 SGHRS and CDR2 YFSETQ.

The V and J genes are TRBV6-1 and TRBJ2-2. Germline lookup yields CDR1 MNHNS and CDR2 SASEGT. The length of the CDR3 is 11 residues. CDR3 sequence: CASSPQGELFF.

This chain uses TRBV13 with TRBJ2-2. The germline gives CDR1 PRHDT, CDR2 FYEKMQ (reference sequence). The CDR3 consists of 14 residues. CDR3 sequence reads: CASSPNEDTGELFF.

This chain joins TRBV27 and TRBJ1-1; TCRdb names TRBD1, which stays unverified in the absence of DNA. Germline V lookup: CDR1 MNHEY, CDR2 SMNVEV (reference sequence). The CDR3 totals 14 residues. The CDR3 is CASSFSGANTEAFF.

This sequence joins TRBV6-4 and TRBJ1-2. The CDR3 is made up of 13 amino acids. CDR1 MRHNA and CDR2 SNTAGT come from the germline V gene. This chain's CDR3 is CASSDLDSGGYTF.

This sequence joins TRBV11-3 and TRBJ2-3. The CDR3 consists of 13 residues. The germline V gene has CDR1 SGHNT and CDR2 YENEEA. CDR3 amino acids: CASRSLSTDTQYF.

The chain links TRBV6-2 or TRBV6-3 to TRBJ2-7. The CDR3 is 13 residues long. CDR1 and CDR2 (germline): MNHEY, SVGEGT. CDR3: CASSYEMFYEQYF.

This rearrangement joins TRBV5-1 to TRBJ2-1; without DNA, the TCRdb call of TRBD1 cannot be checked. The CDR3 has 14 amino acids. Looked up from germline, CDR1 is SGHRS and CDR2 is YFSETQ. This CDR3 is CASSGSVDSNEQFF. Combining the CDR3 with reference TRBV5-1 and TRBJ2-1 gives the whole variable domain KAGVTQTPRYLIKTRGQQVTLSCSPISGHRSVSWYQQTPGQGLQFLFEYFSETQRNKGNFPGRFSGRQFSNSRSEMNVSTLELGDSALYLCASSGSVDSNEQFFGPGTRLTVL.

V is TRBV19 and J is TRBJ2-1. This CDR3 has 14 amino acids. Germline CDR1 LNHDA, CDR2 SQIVND (reference sequence). CDR3 protein: CASAFGSTYNEQFF.

The V gene is TRBV18, the J gene TRBJ2-5; TCRdb indicates TRBD1, and absent DNA this call remains unverified. CDR1 and CDR2 from the germline V gene are KGHSH and LQKENI. This CDR3 comprises 15 residues. The CDR3 spells CASSATGTSGETQYF. The variable domain in full, with the rest retrieved from reference TRBV18 and TRBJ2-5, is NAGVMQNPRHLVRRRGQEARLRCSPMKGHSHVYWYRQLPEEGLKFMVYLQKENIIDESGMPKERFSAEFPKEGPSILRIQQVVRGDSAAYFCASSATGTSGETQYFGPGTRLLVL.

The chain recombines TRBV25-1 with TRBJ2-5. CDR1 is MGHDK and CDR2 is SYGVNS in the germline V gene. This CDR3 has 11 residues. CDR3 sequence reads: CASLYQETQYF.

The chain uses TRBV7-2 and TRBJ2-7; TCRdb calls TRBD1, which cannot be checked without DNA. Germline V gives CDR1 SGHTA, CDR2 FQGNSA. The CDR3 runs to 15 residues. CDR3 residues: CASSSPGTGFYEQYF.

The chain employs TRBV27 and TRBJ2-2; TCRdb proposes TRBD1, but this gene call is untestable without DNA. Germline CDR1 MNHEY, CDR2 SMNVEV (reference sequence). The CDR3 contains 14 residues. The CDR3 sequence is CASSLSDGGYELFF.

CDR3 sequence: CASSTQKSSYNEQFF. This chain uses TRBV19 with TRBJ2-1. Germline V gives CDR1 LNHDA, CDR2 SQIVND (reference sequence). The CDR3 is 15 amino acids.

This chain joins TRBV12-3 or TRBV12-4 and TRBJ2-7. This CDR3 region has 13 residues. CDR3 residues: CASSYHPAYEQYF.

The rearrangement uses TRBV29-1 and TRBJ1-2; there is no DNA to check the TCRdb D call of TRBD1. CDR1 is SQVTM, CDR2 ANQGSEA, per germline. This CDR3 is 17 amino acids long. The CDR3 sequence is CSVAGHLGQGSNYGYTF.